The rows below give T cell receptor beta chains drawn from one sample of a study of cytomegalovirus exposure and HLA in healthy donors. Here immunoSEQ multiplex PCR was the method, and the copy in TCRdb shows in-frame clones only, minus some. Among some 140,000 clones, approximately 86% were seen once, and the ten largest hold about 22%. Specimen: PBMCs. The receptor set was obtained from a young man in good health and CMV-seropositive. Each CDR3 is given with its conserved first and last residue.

v_call	j_call	cdr3_aa
TRBV7-9	TRBJ2-1	CASSPRTSGGAGFHEQFF
TRBV28	TRBJ2-7	CASSFGPRQGARYEQYF
TRBV7-3	TRBJ2-2	CASSVGGSPGELFF
TRBV27	TRBJ2-3	CASRGGGDTQYF
TRBV29-1	TRBJ2-2	CSVASGGAGTGELFF
TRBV7-8	TRBJ2-7	CASSLDRALEQYF
TRBV12-5	TRBJ2-1	CASGNPDRSPGNEQFF
TRBV6-5	TRBJ2-7	CASSYGGTATYEQYF
TRBV2	TRBJ1-1	CASTIRGLGVTEAFF
TRBV5-1	TRBJ2-7	CASSSSRGGGHEQYF
TRBV5-1	TRBJ2-5	CASHLGGSETQYF
TRBV23-1	TRBJ1-1	CASRAPATEAFF
TRBV19	TRBJ2-1	CASSQRLAGGIAYNEQFF
TRBV6-5	TRBJ1-3	CASSYEGSGNTIYF
TRBV4-2	TRBJ2-3	CASSQQRTHGTDTQYF
TRBV6-1	TRBJ1-5	CASSESGGYNQPQHF
TRBV7-7	TRBJ2-2	CASSLGGVTGELFF
TRBV7-2	TRBJ1-1	CASSPGGRGPAFF
TRBV4-2	TRBJ2-7	CASSAGSRYEQYF
TRBV25-1	TRBJ2-1	CASQITGGAGNEQFF
TRBV5-1	TRBJ2-5	CASSPRQGTPVPQYF
TRBV11-2	TRBJ2-2	CASSLAPRGRGELFF
TRBV30	TRBJ2-4	CAWRGSGVQYF